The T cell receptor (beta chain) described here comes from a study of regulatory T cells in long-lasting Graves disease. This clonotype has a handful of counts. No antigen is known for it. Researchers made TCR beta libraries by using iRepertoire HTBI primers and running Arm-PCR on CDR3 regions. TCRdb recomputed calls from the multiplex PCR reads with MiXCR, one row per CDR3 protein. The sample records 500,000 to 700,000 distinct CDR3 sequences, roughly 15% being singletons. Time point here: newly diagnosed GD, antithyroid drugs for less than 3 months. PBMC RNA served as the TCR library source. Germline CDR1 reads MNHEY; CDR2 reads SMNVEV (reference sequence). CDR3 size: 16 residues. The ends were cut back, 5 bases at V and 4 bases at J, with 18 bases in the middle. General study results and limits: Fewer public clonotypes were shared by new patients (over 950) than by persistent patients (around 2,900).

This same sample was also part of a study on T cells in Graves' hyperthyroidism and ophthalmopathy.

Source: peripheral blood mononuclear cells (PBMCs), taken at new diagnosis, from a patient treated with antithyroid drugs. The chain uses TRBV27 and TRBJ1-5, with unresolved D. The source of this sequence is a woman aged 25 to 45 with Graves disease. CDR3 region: CASSRNPGSGNQPQHF. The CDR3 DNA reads TGTGCCAGCAGTCGCAACCCGGGTTCTGGTAATCAGCCCCAGCATTTT.